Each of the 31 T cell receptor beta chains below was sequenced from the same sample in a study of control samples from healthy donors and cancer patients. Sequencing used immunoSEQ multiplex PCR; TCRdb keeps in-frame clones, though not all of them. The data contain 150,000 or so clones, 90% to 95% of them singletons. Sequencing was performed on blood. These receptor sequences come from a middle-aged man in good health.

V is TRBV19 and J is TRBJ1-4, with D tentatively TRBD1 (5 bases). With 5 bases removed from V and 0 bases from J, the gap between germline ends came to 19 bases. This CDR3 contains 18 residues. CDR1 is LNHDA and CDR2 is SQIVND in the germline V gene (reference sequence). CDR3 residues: CASSLHTGTGSTNEKLFF. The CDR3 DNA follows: TGTGCCAGTAGTCTTCACACCGGGACGGGGTCAACTAATGAAAAACTGTTTTTT.

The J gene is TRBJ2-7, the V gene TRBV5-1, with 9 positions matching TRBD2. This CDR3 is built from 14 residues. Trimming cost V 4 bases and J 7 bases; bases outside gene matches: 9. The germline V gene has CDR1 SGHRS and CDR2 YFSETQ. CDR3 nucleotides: TGCGCCAGCAGCGACTCCGGGACTAGCCTGGAGCAGTACTTC. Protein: CASSDSGTSLEQYF.

CDR3 protein: CASSNRQTPEGNQPQHF. The DNA of the CDR3 is TGTGCCAGCAGCAATCGACAGACCCCTGAAGGCAATCAGCCCCAGCATTTT. The V call is TRBV21-1, the J call TRBJ1-5; no DNA check was done on the table's D call, TRBD1. TRBV21-1 is described as a pseudogene. The CDR3 contains 17 residues.

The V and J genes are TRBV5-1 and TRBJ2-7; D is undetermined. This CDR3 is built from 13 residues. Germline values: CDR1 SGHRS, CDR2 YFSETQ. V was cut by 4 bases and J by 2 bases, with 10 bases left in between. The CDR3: CASSPAPAYEQYF. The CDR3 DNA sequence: TGCGCCAGCAGCCCCGCCCCCGCCTACGAGCAGTACTTC.

The CDR3 DNA follows: TGTGCCCCAAACCGACAGGGGCTCTCTGGAAACACCATATATTTT. Encoded protein: CAPNRQGLSGNTIYF. The rearrangement uses TRBV24-1 and TRBJ1-3, with 8 bases fitting TRBD1. Germline V gene sequence: CDR1 KGHDR, CDR2 SFDVKD. The CDR3 covers 15 residues. The junction had 9 bases not matched to a gene; V was cut back by 12 bases and J by 0 bases.

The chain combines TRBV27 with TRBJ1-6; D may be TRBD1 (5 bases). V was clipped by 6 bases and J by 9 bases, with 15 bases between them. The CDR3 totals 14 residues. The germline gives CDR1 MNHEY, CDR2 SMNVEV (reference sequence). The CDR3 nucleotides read TGTGCCAGCAGCCCAGCAGGGCAGGGTTCACCCCTCCACTTT. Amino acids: CASSPAGQGSPLHF.

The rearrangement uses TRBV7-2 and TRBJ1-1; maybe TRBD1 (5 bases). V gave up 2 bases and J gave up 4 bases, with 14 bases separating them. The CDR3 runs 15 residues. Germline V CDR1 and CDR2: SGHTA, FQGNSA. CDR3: CASSLTKTVITEAFF. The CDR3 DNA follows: TGTGCCAGCAGCTTAACCAAGACAGTCATCACTGAAGCTTTCTTT. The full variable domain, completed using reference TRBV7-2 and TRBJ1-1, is GAGVSQSPSNKVTEKGKDVELRCDPISGHTALYWYRQSLGQGLEFLIYFQGNSAPDKSGLPSDRFSAERTGGSVSTLTIQRTQQEDSAVYLCASSLTKTVITEAFFGQGTRLTVV.

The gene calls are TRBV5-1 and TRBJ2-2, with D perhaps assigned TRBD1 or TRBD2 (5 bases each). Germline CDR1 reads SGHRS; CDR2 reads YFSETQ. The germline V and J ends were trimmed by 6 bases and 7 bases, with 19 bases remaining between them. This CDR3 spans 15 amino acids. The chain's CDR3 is CASNAGTAVVGELFF. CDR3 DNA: TGCGCCAGCAACGCCGGGACGGCGGTTGTCGGGGAGCTGTTTTTT.

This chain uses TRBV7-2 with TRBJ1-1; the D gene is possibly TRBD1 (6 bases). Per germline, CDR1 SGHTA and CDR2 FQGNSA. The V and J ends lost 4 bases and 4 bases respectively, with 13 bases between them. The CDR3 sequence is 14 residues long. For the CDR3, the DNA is TGTGCCAGCAGCTATCTCAGGGGCGGCACTGAAGCTTTCTTT. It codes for CASSYLRGGTEAFF.

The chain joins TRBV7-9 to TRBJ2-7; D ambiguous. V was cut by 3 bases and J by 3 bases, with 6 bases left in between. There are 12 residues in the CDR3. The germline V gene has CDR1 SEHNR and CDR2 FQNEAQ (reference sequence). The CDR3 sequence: CASSFSLYEQYF. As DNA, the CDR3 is TGTGCCAGCAGCTTTTCTCTCTACGAGCAGTACTTC.

The CDR3 protein is CASSVGGSNEKLFF. CDR3 nucleotides: TGTGCCAGCAGTGTAGGGGGATCTAATGAAAAACTGTTTTTT. The chain uses TRBV25-1 and TRBJ1-4, with D tentatively TRBD1 (6 bases). This CDR3 region has 14 residues. V was trimmed by 4 bases and J by 3 bases, leaving 9 bases between them. Germline CDR1 reads MGHDK; CDR2 reads SYGVNS.

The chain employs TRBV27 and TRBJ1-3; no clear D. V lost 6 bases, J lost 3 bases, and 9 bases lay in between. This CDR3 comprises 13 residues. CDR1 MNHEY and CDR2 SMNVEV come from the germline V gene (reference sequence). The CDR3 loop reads CASRARGGNTIYF. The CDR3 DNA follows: TGTGCCAGCAGGGCCCGGGGTGGAAACACCATATATTTT.

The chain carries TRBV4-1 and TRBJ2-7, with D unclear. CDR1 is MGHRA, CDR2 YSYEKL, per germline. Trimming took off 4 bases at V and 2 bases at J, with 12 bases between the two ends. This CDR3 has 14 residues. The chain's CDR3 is CASSPGRNTYEQYF. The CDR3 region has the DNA TGCGCCAGCAGCCCAGGACGTAATACCTACGAGCAGTACTTC.

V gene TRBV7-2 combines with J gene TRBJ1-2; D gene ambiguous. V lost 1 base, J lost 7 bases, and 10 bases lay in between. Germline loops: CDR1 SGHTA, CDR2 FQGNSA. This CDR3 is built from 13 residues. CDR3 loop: CASSLELGSGYTF. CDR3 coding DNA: TGTGCCAGCAGCTTAGAGCTAGGGTCTGGCTACACCTTC.

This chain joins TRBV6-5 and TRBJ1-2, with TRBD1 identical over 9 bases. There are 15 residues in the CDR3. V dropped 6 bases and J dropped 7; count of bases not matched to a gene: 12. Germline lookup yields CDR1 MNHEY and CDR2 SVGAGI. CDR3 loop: CASSPLLTGGVGYTF. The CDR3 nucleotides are TGTGCCAGCAGCCCCCTTCTAACAGGGGGCGTTGGCTACACCTTC.

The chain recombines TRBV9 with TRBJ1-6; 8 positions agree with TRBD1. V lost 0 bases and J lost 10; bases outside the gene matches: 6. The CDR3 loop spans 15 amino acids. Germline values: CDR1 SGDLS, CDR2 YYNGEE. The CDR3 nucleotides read TGTGCCAGCAGCGTAGCCGACAGGGGCCGGTCACCCCTCCACTTT. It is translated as CASSVADRGRSPLHF.

CDR3 loop: CASSPRTGVLEKLFF. CDR3 nucleotides: TGTGCCAGCAGCCCCCGGACAGGGGTACTTGAAAAACTGTTTTTT. V usage is TRBV7-9 and J usage is TRBJ1-4, with TRBD1 identical over 9 bases. V was pared by 5 bases and J by 7 bases, with 8 bases of the junction left unmatched. The CDR3 runs 15 residues. The germline V gene has CDR1 SEHNR and CDR2 FQNEAQ (reference sequence).

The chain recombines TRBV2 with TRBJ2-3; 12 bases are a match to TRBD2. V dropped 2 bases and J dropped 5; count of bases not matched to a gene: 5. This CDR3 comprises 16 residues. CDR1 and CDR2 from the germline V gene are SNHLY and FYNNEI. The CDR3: CASSESSSGGGDTQYF. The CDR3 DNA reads TGTGCCAGCAGTGAAAGTTCTAGCGGGGGGGGAGATACGCAGTATTTT.

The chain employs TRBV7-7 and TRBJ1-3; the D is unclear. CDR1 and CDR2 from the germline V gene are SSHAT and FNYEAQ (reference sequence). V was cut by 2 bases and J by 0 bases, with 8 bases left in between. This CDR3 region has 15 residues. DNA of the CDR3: TGTGCCAGCAGCTTAAGCATGAGCTCTGGAAACACCATATATTTT. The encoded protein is CASSLSMSSGNTIYF.

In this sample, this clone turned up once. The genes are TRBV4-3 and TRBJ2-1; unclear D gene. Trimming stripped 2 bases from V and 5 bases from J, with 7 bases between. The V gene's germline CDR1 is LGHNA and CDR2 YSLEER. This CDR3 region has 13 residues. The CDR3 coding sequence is TGCGCCAGCAGCCAAAGCCTCAACAATGAGCAGTTCTTC. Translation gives CASSQSLNNEQFF.

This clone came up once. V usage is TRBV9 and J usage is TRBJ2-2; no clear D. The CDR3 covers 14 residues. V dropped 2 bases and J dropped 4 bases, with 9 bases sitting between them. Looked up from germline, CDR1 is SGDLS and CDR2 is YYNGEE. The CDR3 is CASSVDPFTGELFF. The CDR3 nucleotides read TGTGCCAGCAGCGTGGACCCTTTCACCGGGGAGCTGTTTTTT.

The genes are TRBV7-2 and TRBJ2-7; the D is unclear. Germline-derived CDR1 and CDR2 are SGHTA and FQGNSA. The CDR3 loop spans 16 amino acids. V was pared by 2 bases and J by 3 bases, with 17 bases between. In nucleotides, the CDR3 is TGTGCCAGCAGCTTAAGGCCAGGTCGCGGAAACTACGAGCAGTACTTC. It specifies CASSLRPGRGNYEQYF.

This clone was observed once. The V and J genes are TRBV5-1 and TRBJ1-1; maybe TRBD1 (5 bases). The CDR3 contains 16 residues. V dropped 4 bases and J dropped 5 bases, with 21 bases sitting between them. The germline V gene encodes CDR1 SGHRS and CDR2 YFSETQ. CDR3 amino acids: CASSPSGLGTGTEAFF. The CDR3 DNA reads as TGCGCCAGCAGCCCGTCGGGCCTGGGGACGGGTACTGAAGCTTTCTTT.

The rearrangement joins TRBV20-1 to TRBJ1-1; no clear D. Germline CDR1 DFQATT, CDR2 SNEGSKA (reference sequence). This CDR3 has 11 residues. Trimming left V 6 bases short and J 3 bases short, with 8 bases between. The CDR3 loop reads CSASRDTEAFF. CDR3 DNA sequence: TGCAGTGCATCCCGGGACACTGAAGCTTTCTTT.

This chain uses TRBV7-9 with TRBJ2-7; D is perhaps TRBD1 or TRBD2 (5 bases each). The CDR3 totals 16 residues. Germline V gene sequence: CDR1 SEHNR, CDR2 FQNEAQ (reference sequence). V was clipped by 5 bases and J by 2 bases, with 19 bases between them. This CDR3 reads CASSHTGTRDPYEQYF. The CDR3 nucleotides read TGTGCCAGCAGCCACACCGGGACGCGAGATCCCTACGAGCAGTACTTC.

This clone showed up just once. CDR3 nucleotides: TGTGCCAGCAGCTTACAAGGGGGGACTGAAGCTTTCTTT. This sequence encodes CASSLQGGTEAFF. V and J are TRBV7-7 and TRBJ1-1, with D tentatively TRBD1 (6 bases). V was trimmed by 2 bases and J by 5 bases, leaving 9 bases between them. Germline V CDR1 and CDR2: SSHAT, FNYEAQ (reference sequence). The CDR3 covers 13 residues.

The CDR3 protein is CASSLAGRETQYF. The CDR3 DNA sequence: TGCGCCAGCAGCTTGGCCGGGCGGGAGACCCAGTACTTC. The chain joins TRBV5-1 to TRBJ2-5; D is undetermined. V was cut by 0 bases and J by 5 bases, with 8 bases left in between. This CDR3 comprises 13 residues. The germline gives CDR1 SGHRS, CDR2 YFSETQ.

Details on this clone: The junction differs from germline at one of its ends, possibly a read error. The CDR3 DNA is TGTGCCAGCAGCGGGATACGAGAGGGGTCCGGAGATGCGCAGTATTTT. This sequence encodes CASSGIREGSGDAQYF. The chain is built from TRBV5-4 and TRBJ2-3; D tentatively fits TRBD1 or TRBD2 (5 bases each). There are 16 residues in the CDR3. Looked up from germline, CDR1 is SGHNT and CDR2 is YYREEE (reference sequence).

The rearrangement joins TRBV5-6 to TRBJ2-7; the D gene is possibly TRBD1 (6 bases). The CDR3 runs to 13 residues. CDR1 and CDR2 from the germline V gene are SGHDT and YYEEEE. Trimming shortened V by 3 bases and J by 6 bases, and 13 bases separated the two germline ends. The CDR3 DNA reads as TGTGCCAGCAGCTCCGGACAGCCTGTCGAGCAGTACTTC. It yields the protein CASSSGQPVEQYF.

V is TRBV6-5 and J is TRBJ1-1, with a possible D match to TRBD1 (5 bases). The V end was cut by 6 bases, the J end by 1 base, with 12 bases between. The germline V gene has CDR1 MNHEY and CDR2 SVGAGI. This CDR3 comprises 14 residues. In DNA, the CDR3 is TGTGCCAGCAGGACCGAGGGGACGAACACTGAAGCTTTCTTT. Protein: CASRTEGTNTEAFF.

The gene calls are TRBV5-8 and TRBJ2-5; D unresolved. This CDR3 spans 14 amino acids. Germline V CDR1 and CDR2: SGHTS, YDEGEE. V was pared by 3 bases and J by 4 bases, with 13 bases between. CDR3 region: CASSSLRERETQYF. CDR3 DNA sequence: TGTGCCAGCAGCTCCCTAAGGGAACGAGAGACCCAGTACTTC.